Here is one TCR beta chain with its context. The antigen remains unidentified. The sample is drawn from a study of cytomegalovirus exposure and HLA in healthy donors. Study results and caveats: One later analysis reportedly identified an Asian-associated ancestry cluster that showed fewer N-insertions than the roughly 670-donor mean. Through in vitro validation, three CMV-associated chains were shown to be specific for CMV antigens.

PCR used 60 Vbeta primers and 13 Jbeta primers. Using immunoSEQ multiplex PCR, the repertoire was profiled, and TCRdb retains in-frame clones only, with some absent. The sample lists fewer than 200,000 clones, roughly 80% occurring once. This CDR3 comprises 11 residues. The V gene's germline CDR1 is MNHEY and CDR2 SVGAGI. Trimming took off 5 bases at V and 5 bases at J, with 6 bases between the two ends. J is TRBJ2-5 and V is TRBV6-5; D gene ambiguous. What was sequenced was PBMCs. The receptor was isolated from a man younger than 35 in good health and CMV-seronegative. In DNA form, the CDR3 reads TGTGCCAGCAGTAACCGGGAGACCCAGTACTTC. Protein sequence: CASSNRETQYF.